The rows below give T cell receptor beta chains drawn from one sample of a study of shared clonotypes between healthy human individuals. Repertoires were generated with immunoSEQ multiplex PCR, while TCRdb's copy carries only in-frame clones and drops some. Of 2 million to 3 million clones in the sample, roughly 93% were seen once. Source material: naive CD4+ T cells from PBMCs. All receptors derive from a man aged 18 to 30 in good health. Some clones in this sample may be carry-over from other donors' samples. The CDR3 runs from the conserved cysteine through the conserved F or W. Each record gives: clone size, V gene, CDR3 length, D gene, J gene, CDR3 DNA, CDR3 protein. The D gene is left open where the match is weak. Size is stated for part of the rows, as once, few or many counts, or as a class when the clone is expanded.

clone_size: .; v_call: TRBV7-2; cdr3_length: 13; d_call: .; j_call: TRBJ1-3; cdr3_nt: TGTGCCAGCAGCCCGCTGCGGGGAAACACCATATATTTT; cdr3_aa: CASSPLRGNTIYF
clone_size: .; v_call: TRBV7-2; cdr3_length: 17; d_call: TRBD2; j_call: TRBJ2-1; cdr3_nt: TGTGCCAGCAGGAAAGGACTAGCGGGGCGCTCCTACAATGAGCAGTTCTTC; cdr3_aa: CASRKGLAGRSYNEQFF
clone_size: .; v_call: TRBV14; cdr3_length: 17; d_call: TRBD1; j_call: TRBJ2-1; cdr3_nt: TGTGCCAGCAGCCAACACAGGGGGACAACGGCGTACAATGAGCAGTTCTTC; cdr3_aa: CASSQHRGTTAYNEQFF
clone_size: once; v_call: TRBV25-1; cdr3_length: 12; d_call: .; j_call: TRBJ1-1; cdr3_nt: TGTGCCAGCAGCGGGCAGACTCGGAGGGCTTTCTTT; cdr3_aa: CASSGQTRRAFF
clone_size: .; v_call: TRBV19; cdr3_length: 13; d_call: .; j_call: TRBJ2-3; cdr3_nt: TGTGCCAGTCGTGGGTATAGCACAGATACGCAGTATTTT; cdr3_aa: CASRGYSTDTQYF
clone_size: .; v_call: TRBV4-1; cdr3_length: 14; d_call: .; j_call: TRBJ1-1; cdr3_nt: TGCGCCAGCAGCCAAGATGGCCAGGGCCTGTCCGCTTTCTTT; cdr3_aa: CASSQDGQGLSAFF
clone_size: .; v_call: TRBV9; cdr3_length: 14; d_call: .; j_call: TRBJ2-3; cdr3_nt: TGTGCCAGCAGCGTAGACCTAGTAACAGATACGCAGTATTTT; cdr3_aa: CASSVDLVTDTQYF
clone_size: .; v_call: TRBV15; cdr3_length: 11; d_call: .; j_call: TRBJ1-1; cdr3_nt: TGTGCCACCCATTTAAGGGGGTTAGCTTTCTTT; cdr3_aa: CATHLRGLAFF
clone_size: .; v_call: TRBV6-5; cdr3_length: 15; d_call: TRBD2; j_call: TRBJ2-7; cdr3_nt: TGTGCCAGCAGTTACTCAGGAGCGGGAGCCTACGAGCAGTACTTC; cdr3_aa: CASSYSGAGAYEQYF
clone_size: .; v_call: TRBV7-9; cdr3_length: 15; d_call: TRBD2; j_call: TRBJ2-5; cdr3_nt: TGTGCCAGCAGCCCCCGGGCTAGCGGGAGTGAGACCCAGTACTTC; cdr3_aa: CASSPRASGSETQYF
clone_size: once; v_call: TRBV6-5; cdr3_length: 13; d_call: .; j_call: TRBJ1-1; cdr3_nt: TGTGCCAGCAGTTACTCTTGGGACACTGAAGCTTTCTTT; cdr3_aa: CASSYSWDTEAFF
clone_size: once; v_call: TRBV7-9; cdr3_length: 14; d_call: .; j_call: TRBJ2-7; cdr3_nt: TGTGCCAGCAGCTTGGAAACAGGGATTAACGAGCAGTACTTC; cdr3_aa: CASSLETGINEQYF
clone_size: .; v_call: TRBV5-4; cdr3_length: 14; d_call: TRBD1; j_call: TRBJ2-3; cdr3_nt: TGTGCCAGCAGCCCCGGGACAGGGGAGGATACGCAGTATTTT; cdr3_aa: CASSPGTGEDTQYF
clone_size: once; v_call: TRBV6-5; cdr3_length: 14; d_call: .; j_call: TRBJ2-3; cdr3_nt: TGTGCCAGCAGTCCGCGTCGACCTGACGAGACGCAGTATTTT; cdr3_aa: CASSPRRPDETQYF
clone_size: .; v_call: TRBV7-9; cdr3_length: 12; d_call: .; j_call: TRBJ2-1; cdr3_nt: TGTGCCAGCAACCGCCTAGAGGGAGAGCAGTTCTTC; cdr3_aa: CASNRLEGEQFF
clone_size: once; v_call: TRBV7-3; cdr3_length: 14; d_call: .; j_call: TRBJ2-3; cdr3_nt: TGTGCCAGCAGCTTCCTCGGGGGCACAGATACGCAGTATTTT; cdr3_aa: CASSFLGGTDTQYF
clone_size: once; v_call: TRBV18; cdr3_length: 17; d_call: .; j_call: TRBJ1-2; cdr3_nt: TGTGCCAGCTCACCACGGCAGGGAAACCTTGTATTCGATGGCTACACCTTC; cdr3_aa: CASSPRQGNLVFDGYTF
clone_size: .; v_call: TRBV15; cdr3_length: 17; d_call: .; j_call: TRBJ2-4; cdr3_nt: TGTGCCACCAGCATAACCAAGGGCGGGACAGTCAAAAACATTCAGTACTTC; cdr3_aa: CATSITKGGTVKNIQYF
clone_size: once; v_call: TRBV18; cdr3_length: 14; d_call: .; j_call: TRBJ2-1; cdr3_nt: TGTGCCAGCTCGACGGGGGCCGAGAAGGGTGAGCAGTTCTTC; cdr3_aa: CASSTGAEKGEQFF
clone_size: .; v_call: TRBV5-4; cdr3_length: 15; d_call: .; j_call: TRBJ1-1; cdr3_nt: TGTGCCAGCAGCTTAGGGGTCAGGGGGAACACTGAAGCTTTCTTT; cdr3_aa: CASSLGVRGNTEAFF
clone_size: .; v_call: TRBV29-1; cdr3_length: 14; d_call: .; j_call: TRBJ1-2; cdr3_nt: TGCAGCGTTTCCACGGACGGATATGGCTATGGCTACACCTTC; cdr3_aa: CSVSTDGYGYGYTF
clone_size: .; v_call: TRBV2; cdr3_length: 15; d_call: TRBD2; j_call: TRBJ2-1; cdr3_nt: TGTGCCAGAGGGACTAGCGGGAGTCGCTACAATGAGCAGTTCTTC; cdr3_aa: CARGTSGSRYNEQFF
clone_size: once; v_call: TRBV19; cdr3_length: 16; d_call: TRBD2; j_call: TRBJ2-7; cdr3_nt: TGTGCCAGTAGTACTCTAACTAGCGGGAGAGTAGCCGAGCAGTACTTC; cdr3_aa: CASSTLTSGRVAEQYF
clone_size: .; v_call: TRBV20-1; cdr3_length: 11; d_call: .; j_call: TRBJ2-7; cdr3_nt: TGCAGTGCTCGGCATGGAGGCGAGCAGTACTTC; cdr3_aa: CSARHGGEQYF
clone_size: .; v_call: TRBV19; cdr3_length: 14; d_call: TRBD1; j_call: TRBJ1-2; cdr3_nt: TGTGCCAGTACGGGACAGGGGTGGGGCTATGGCTACACCTTC; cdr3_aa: CASTGQGWGYGYTF
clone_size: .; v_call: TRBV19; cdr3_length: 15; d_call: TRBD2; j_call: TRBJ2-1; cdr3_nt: TGTGCCAGTAGGGGACTAGCGGGAGTCGGCAATGAGCAGTTCTTC; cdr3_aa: CASRGLAGVGNEQFF
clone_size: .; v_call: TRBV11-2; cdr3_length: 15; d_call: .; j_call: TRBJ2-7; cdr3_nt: TGTGCCAGCAGCCCCCGTAGGAGCGCCGGGTACGAGCAGTACTTC; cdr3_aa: CASSPRRSAGYEQYF
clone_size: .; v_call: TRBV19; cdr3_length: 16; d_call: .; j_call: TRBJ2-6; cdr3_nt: TGTGCCAGTAGTCCCCGGGTGTTTTCTGGGGCCAACGTCCTGACTTTC; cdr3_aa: CASSPRVFSGANVLTF
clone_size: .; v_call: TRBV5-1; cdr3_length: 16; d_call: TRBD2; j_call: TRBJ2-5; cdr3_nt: TGCGCCAGCAGCCTCGGGACTAGCGGGAGGTGGGAGACCCAGTACTTC; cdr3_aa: CASSLGTSGRWETQYF
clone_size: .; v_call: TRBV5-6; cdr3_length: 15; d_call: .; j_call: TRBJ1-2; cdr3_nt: .; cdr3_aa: CASSGVGQGNTRDTF
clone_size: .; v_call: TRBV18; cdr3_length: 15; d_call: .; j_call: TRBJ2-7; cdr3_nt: TGTGCCAGCTCACCACTATCGGACAACCAAAAGGAGCAGTACTTC; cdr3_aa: CASSPLSDNQKEQYF
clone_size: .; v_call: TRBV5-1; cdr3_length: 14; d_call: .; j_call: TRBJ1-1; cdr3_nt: TGCGCCAGCAGCTTTTCAGGGTTGGGGACTGAAGCTTTCTTT; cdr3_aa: CASSFSGLGTEAFF
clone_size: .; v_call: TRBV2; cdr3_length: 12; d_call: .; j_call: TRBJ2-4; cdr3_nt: TGTGCCAGCAGTGGGACCCTAAACATTCAGTACTTC; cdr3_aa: CASSGTLNIQYF
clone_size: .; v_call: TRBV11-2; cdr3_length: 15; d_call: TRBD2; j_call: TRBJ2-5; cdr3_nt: TGTGCCAGCAGCTTCTCCGGGGGAGGGCAGGAGACCCAGTACTTC; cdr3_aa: CASSFSGGGQETQYF
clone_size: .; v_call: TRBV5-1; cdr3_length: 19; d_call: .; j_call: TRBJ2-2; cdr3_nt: TGCGCCAGCAGCTTGGAGTCGGGCAGGGGTGGAACGAACACCGGGGAGCTGTTTTTT; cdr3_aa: CASSLESGRGGTNTGELFF
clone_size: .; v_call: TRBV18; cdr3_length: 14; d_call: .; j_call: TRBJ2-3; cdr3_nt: TGTGCCAGCTCACCACGGCAGAACACAGATACGCAGTATTTT; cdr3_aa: CASSPRQNTDTQYF
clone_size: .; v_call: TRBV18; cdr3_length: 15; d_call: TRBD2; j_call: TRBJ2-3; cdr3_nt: TGTGCCAGCTCACCACTAGCGGGAGACACAGATACGCAGTATTTT; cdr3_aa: CASSPLAGDTDTQYF
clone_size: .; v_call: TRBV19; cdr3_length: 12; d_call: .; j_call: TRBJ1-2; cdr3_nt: TGTGCCAGTAGTATAGGCCGGAGGGGCTACACCTTC; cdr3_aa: CASSIGRRGYTF
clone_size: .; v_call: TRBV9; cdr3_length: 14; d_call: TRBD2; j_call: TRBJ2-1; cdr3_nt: TGTGCCAGCAGCGTCACTAGCGGATACAATGAGCAGTTCTTC; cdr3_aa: CASSVTSGYNEQFF
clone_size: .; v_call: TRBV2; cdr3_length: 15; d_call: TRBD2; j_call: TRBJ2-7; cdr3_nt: TGTGCCAGCACCGGACTAGCGGGAGGGGTGTACGAGCAGTACTTC; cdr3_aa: CASTGLAGGVYEQYF
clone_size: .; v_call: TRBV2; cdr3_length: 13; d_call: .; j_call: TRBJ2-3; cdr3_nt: TGTGCCAGCAAAAGGACTTCCACAGATACGCAGTATTTT; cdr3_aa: CASKRTSTDTQYF
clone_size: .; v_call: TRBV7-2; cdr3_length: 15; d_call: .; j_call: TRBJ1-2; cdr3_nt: TGTGCCAGCAGCTTAGGGCAGCCTATTTCCTATGGCTACACCTTC; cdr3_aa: CASSLGQPISYGYTF
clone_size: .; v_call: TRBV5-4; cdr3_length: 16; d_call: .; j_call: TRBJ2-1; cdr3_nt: TGTGCCAGCAGCATGCGGGACGGCGGCTCCTACAATGAGCAGTTCTTC; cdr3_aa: CASSMRDGGSYNEQFF
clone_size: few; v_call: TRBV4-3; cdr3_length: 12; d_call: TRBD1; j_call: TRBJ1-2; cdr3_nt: TGCGCCAGCAGCCGACAGGGCTATGGCTACACCTTC; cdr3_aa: CASSRQGYGYTF
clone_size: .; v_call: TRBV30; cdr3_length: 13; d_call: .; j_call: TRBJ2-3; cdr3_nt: TGTGCCTGGATCCCCGGGACTTCCAGTACGCAGTATTTT; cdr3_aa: CAWIPGTSSTQYF
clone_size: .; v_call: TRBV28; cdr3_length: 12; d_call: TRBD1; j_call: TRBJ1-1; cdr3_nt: TGTGCCAGCAGTTTGGGGGGACAGGGAGCTTTCTTT; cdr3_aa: CASSLGGQGAFF
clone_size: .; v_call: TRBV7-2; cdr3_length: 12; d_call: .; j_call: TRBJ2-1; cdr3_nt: TGTGCCAGCAGCCCGTGGGACAATGAGCAGTTCTTC; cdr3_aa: CASSPWDNEQFF